This T cell receptor (beta chain) was observed in a study of CD8 T cells in Susac syndrome. Study information: At the time of blood draw, patients with Susac syndrome were therapy-naive, receiving corticosteroids, or receiving intravenous immunoglobulin alone.

Random hexamers were used to reverse transcribe the RNA input (roughly 0.5 to 1 ug). From the immunoSEQ multiplex PCR reads, TCRdb called clonotypes with MiXCR, one entry per CDR3 protein. The top ten hold around 0.16% of the sample, which has 200,000 to 250,000 distinct CDR3 sequences, less than 95% seen once. The study sequenced TCR beta in blood CD8+ and CD4+ T cells. Per the germline V gene, CDR1 is SGHNT and CDR2 is YENEEA. Trimming cost V 0 bases and J 6 bases, with 11 bases left between them. The CDR3 sequence is 14 residues long. The gene calls are TRBV11-3 and TRBJ1-1; D gene unclear. The TCR originated in a human donor with Susac syndrome. Material for sequencing was CD4+ T cells from PBMCs. CDR3 bases: TGTGCCAGCAGCTTAGACCCTGACGGGGCTGAAGCTTTCTTT. Translation: CASSLDPDGAEAFF.